Given below is one T cell receptor beta chain in context. Its target is unknown. The germline gene is not matched at one end of the junction; a read error may be the cause. This specimen belongs to a study of blood T cells in healthy people across ages. Per sample, a minimum of 6.5 million PBMCs were isolated. The total RNA that was extracted per sample amounted to at least 5 micrograms. Germline values: CDR1 SGHDT, CDR2 YYEEEE. The CDR3 has 15 residues. The use of a sample-barcoded 5' primer and a J-beta primer mix characterized a second PCR of about 7 to 12 cycles. One entry per CDR3 protein results from TCRdb running MiXCR on the 5' RACE reads. The data show approximately 680,000 distinct CDR3 sequences, about 34% seen once. Broader study findings: Older age went with lower TCR beta diversity per million T cells, in a roughly linear way.

The clonotype was recovered from a woman of 80 years or more in good health. Sequences were obtained from blood. V is TRBV5-6 and J is TRBJ2-5; D may be TRBD1 (6 bases). CDR3 sequence reads: CTSSSGQRFHETQYF. As DNA, the CDR3 is TGTACCAGCAGCTCTGGACAGCGCTTCCATGAGACCCAGTACTTC.